One and the same sample provided the 9 T cell receptor beta chains below, sequenced in a study of sequential checkpoint blockade in melanoma. The table came from immunoSEQ multiplex PCR; TCRdb's copy has only in-frame clones and leaves some out. The profile shows about 11,000 clones, approximately 80% of them singletons. Treatment described: randomized to nivolumab then ipilimumab (arm A) or the reverse (arm B). Sequencing used CD8+ T cells sorted from blood (inferred from file names), obtained from a patient given nivolumab and ipilimumab in sequence. Receptors originate from a human donor with melanoma.

This chain uses TRBV4-1 with TRBJ2-7; 12 bases map to TRBD2. The germline gives CDR1 MGHRA, CDR2 YSYEKL. The CDR3 spans 14 residues. After removal of 6 bases from V and 2 bases from J, the junction contained 2 bases not matched to a gene. CDR3 loop: CASSLAGGTYEQYF. Here the CDR3 DNA reads TGCGCCAGCAGTCTAGCGGGGGGGACCTACGAGCAGTACTTC.

The genes are TRBV7-9 and TRBJ2-5; D may be TRBD2 (5 bases). CDR3 length equals 16 residues. Germline CDR1 is SEHNR and CDR2 is FQNEAQ (reference sequence). V lost 5 bases to trimming and J lost 2 bases, with 18 bases between them. CDR3 sequence (DNA): TGTGCCAGCAGCCCCTCGGGCGGCGGACTTCAAGAGACCCAGTACTTC. It codes for CASSPSGGGLQETQYF.

The chain has TRBV2 and TRBJ2-2, with TRBD2 matching over 9 bases. With V trimmed by 6 bases and J by 9 bases, 5 bases remained unmatched. The CDR3 has 13 amino acids. The germline V gene has CDR1 SNHLY and CDR2 FYNNEI. CDR3 nucleotides: TGTGCCAGCAGCGGCGGGGGGGTCCGGGAGCTGTTTTTT. The encoded protein is CASSGGGVRELFF.

This clone was detected once. The chain combines TRBV7-6 with TRBJ2-7, with 9 bases that match TRBD2. The trim removed 3 bases at V and 3 bases at J, leaving 6 bases unmatched. Germline CDR1 is SGHVS and CDR2 is FNYEAQ. The CDR3 loop spans 15 amino acids. CDR3 DNA: TGTGCCAGCAGCTTTGGGCCTAGCGGGAACTACGAGCAGTACTTC. This translates into CASSFGPSGNYEQYF.

The chain combines TRBV6-4 with TRBJ2-7; possibly TRBD2 for D (6 bases). Germline assignment: CDR1 MRHNA and CDR2 SNTAGT. The CDR3 covers 15 residues. The V and J ends lost 4 bases and 0 bases respectively, with 13 bases between them. CDR3 sequence: CASSAPGLSSYEQYF. The CDR3 DNA sequence: TGTGCCAGCAGTGCGCCGGGACTTTCCTCCTACGAGCAGTACTTC.

V usage is TRBV19 and J usage is TRBJ2-3; a possible D gene is TRBD2 (6 bases). The CDR3 length is 15 residues. V was shortened by 0 bases and J by 3 bases, with 10 bases between the two germline ends. Germline loops: CDR1 LNHDA, CDR2 SQIVND (reference sequence). The CDR3 reads CASSIERESTDTQYF. The CDR3 DNA reads as TGTGCCAGTAGTATAGAACGGGAGAGTACAGATACGCAGTATTTT.

This chain uses TRBV6-1 with TRBJ2-7; D is perhaps TRBD1 (7 bases). V was shortened by 4 bases and J by 3 bases, with 16 bases between the two germline ends. Germline loops: CDR1 MNHNS, CDR2 SASEGT. The CDR3 spans 15 residues. The CDR3 region has the DNA TGTGCCAGCAGTGGCTACCAGGGGGGTTACTACGAGCAGTACTTC. Amino acid sequence: CASSGYQGGYYEQYF.

In this sample, this clone turned up a few times. The genes are TRBV7-9 and TRBJ2-7; TRBD2 might be the D (5 bases). The CDR3 contains 15 residues. Germline V lookup: CDR1 SEHNR, CDR2 FQNEAQ (reference sequence). The V end was cut by 5 bases, the J end by 7 bases, with 21 bases between. The CDR3 loop reads CASSGSGGARREQYF. The DNA of the CDR3 is TGTGCCAGCAGCGGCAGCGGCGGAGCCAGAAGAGAGCAGTACTTC. Drawing the rest from reference TRBV7-9 and TRBJ2-7, the complete variable domain is DTGVSQNPRHKITKRGQNVTFRCDPISEHNRLYWYRQTLGQGPEFLTYFQNEAQLEKSRLLSDRFSAERPKGSFSTLEIQRTEQGDSAMYLCASSGSGGARREQYFGPGTRLTVT.

V gene TRBV7-9 combines with J gene TRBJ2-7; 9 positions match TRBD1. Germline V lookup: CDR1 SEHNR, CDR2 FQNEAQ (reference sequence). J was trimmed by 0 bases and V by 5 bases; bases with no gene match: 5. The CDR3 has 15 amino acids. In nucleotides, the CDR3 is TGTGCCAGCAGCGGAGGGACAGGGTCCTCCTACGAGCAGTACTTC. Encoded protein: CASSGGTGSSYEQYF.